This entry lists 20 T cell receptor beta chains sequenced from one sample in a study of cytomegalovirus exposure and HLA in healthy donors. The PCR had 60 Vbeta and 13 Jbeta primers. Sequencing was performed with immunoSEQ multiplex PCR; in TCRdb, only in-frame clones are kept and a portion is missing. The sample has 100,000 to 150,000 clones; around 80% are singletons. Sequenced input: PBMCs. The origin of the receptors is a woman aged 18-35 years in good health and CMV-seropositive.

A note on this clone: Compared with germline, one end of the junction differs, possibly owing to a read error. V gene TRBV5-5 combines with J gene TRBJ2-7; D gene unclear. There are 15 residues in the CDR3. Germline CDR1 SGHKS, CDR2 YYEKEE (reference sequence). The chain's CDR3 is CASNLGKTSSYEQYF. Written as DNA, the CDR3 is TGTGCCAGCAACTTGGGAAAGACATCATCCTACGAGCAGTACTTC.

The rearrangement links TRBV5-1 to TRBJ1-1; D is possibly TRBD1 (5 bases). Germline values: CDR1 SGHRS, CDR2 YFSETQ. The CDR3 runs 13 residues. V was cut by 4 bases and J by 4 bases, with 11 bases left in between. CDR3: CASSVQEGTEAFF. DNA for the CDR3: TGCGCCAGCAGCGTACAGGAAGGCACTGAAGCTTTCTTT.

CDR3 protein: CASSQVPGNNEKLFF. The CDR3 region has the DNA TGCGCCAGCAGCCAAGTACCAGGGAATAATGAAAAACTGTTTTTT. The J gene is TRBJ1-4, the V gene TRBV4-1, with D perhaps TRBD1 (5 bases). The V end lost 1 base, the J end lost 4 bases, and 10 bases lay between the germline ends. The germline V gene encodes CDR1 MGHRA and CDR2 YSYEKL. The length of the CDR3 is 15 residues.

This chain joins TRBV28 and TRBJ2-5, with 10 bases that match TRBD2. The CDR3 length is 15 residues. Germline loops: CDR1 MDHEN, CDR2 SYDVKM. With 6 bases clipped from V and 2 bases from J, the junction kept 6 bases outside the gene matches. CDR3 DNA sequence: TGTGCCAGCAGCCGATTACTAGCGGGGCAAGAGACCCAGTACTTC. Protein: CASSRLLAGQETQYF.

J is TRBJ2-3 and V is TRBV6-4; 11 nucleotides line up with TRBD2. With 0 bases clipped from V and 4 bases from J, the junction kept 0 bases outside the gene matches. This CDR3 is 15 amino acids long. Germline V gives CDR1 MRHNA, CDR2 SNTAGT. The CDR3 region has the DNA TGTGCCAGCAGTGACTCTAGCGGGGGGGCAGATACGCAGTATTTT. Its translation: CASSDSSGGADTQYF.

In DNA, the CDR3 is TGTGCCAGCAGCAGATCTCAGGGAGGGCGAACTACCTACGAGCAGTACTTC. As protein: CASSRSQGGRTTYEQYF. The V call is TRBV21-1, the J call TRBJ2-7; no check of the table's D call, TRBD2, against the DNA was made. TRBV21-1 is a listed pseudogene. The CDR3 contains 17 residues.

This clone came up once. The chain's CDR3 is CASSQGPGYSYEQYF. DNA of the CDR3: TGTGCCAGCAGCCAAGGTCCGGGTTACTCCTACGAGCAGTACTTC. V is TRBV4-2 and J is TRBJ2-7; D gene unclear. Trimming left V 1 base short and J 0 bases short, with 10 bases between. Looked up from germline, CDR1 is LGHNA and CDR2 is YNFKEQ. The CDR3 contains 15 residues.

The rearrangement joins TRBV6-5 to TRBJ1-1; maybe TRBD1 (5 bases). Trimming took off 5 bases at V and 7 bases at J, with 17 bases between the two ends. Germline assignment: CDR1 MNHEY and CDR2 SVGAGI. There are 14 residues in the CDR3. The CDR3 bases are TGTGCCAGCAGTGAAGGGGCAAAAGGGGATGAAGCTTTCTTT. Translation gives CASSEGAKGDEAFF.

In its sample, this clone was seen once. V gene TRBV6-6 combines with J gene TRBJ2-7; tentatively, D is TRBD1 (5 bases). The germline V and J ends were trimmed by 8 bases and 4 bases, with 15 bases remaining between them. Per germline, CDR1 MNHNY and CDR2 SVGAGI (reference sequence). The CDR3 is 13 residues long. The CDR3 is CASQGSSSYEQYF. CDR3 coding DNA: TGTGCCAGCCAGGGATCGAGTTCTTACGAGCAGTACTTC.

The chain recombines TRBV6-6 with TRBJ1-4; D not certain. V was pared by 8 bases and J by 5 bases, with 15 bases between. This CDR3 comprises 14 residues. CDR1 and CDR2 (germline): MNHNY, SVGAGI (reference sequence). The DNA for the CDR3 is TGTGCCAGCTTACTCTCTCCTAGGAATGAAAAACTGTTTTTT. This codes for CASLLSPRNEKLFF.

The V and J genes are TRBV19 and TRBJ2-7; TRBD1 matches 8 bases. The germline V gene encodes CDR1 LNHDA and CDR2 SQIVND (reference sequence). The J segment lost 7 bases and the V segment lost 4 bases, leaving 12 bases of the junction unmatched. CDR3 size: 15 residues. The CDR3 sequence: CASSTRQGSSVEQYF. CDR3 coding DNA: TGTGCCAGTAGTACGCGACAGGGGTCATCGGTAGAGCAGTACTTC.

Here the CDR3 DNA reads TGTGCCAGCAGGGGGGACAGCTACTATGGCTACACCTTC. Translation: CASRGDSYYGYTF. The genes are TRBV6-1 and TRBJ1-2; 7 bases map to TRBD1. CDR1 and CDR2 from the germline V gene are MNHNS and SASEGT. V trimming: 6 bases; J trimming: 3 bases; junction bases outside the gene matches: 4. This CDR3 spans 13 amino acids.

The rearrangement links TRBV27 to TRBJ2-5; 7 bases match TRBD2. The CDR3 contains 15 residues. Germline V gene sequence: CDR1 MNHEY, CDR2 SMNVEV (reference sequence). Trimming took 4 bases from V and 0 from J; bases not matched to a gene: 5. CDR3 sequence (DNA): TGTGCCAGCAGTTCAGGGACTAAGTACCAAGAGACCCAGTACTTC. This translates into CASSSGTKYQETQYF.

The rearrangement links TRBV5-1 to TRBJ2-2, with D possibly TRBD2 on 6 matching bases. V shed 0 bases and J shed 1 base, with 10 bases lying between them. This CDR3 has 16 amino acids. Germline CDR1 reads SGHRS; CDR2 reads YFSETQ. As DNA, the CDR3 is TGCGCCAGCAGCTTGGCCGCGGGGATGAACACCGGGGAGCTGTTTTTT. It translates to CASSLAAGMNTGELFF.

The rearrangement uses TRBV7-9 and TRBJ2-3; a weak D match, TRBD1 (5 bases). V shed 8 bases and J shed 3 bases, with 15 bases lying between them. CDR1 and CDR2 (germline): SEHNR, FQNEAQ (reference sequence). This CDR3 comprises 14 residues. The CDR3 is CASLRVGKTDTQYF. CDR3 coding DNA: TGTGCCAGCCTCAGGGTGGGAAAAACAGATACGCAGTATTTT.

This sequence joins TRBV9 and TRBJ2-7; perhaps TRBD2 as D (6 bases). Deletions cut 3 bases from V and 6 bases from J, with 16 bases between. The CDR3 totals 14 residues. Germline CDR1 and CDR2: SGDLS and YYNGEE. Here the CDR3 reads CASSAGLAGLEQYF. CDR3 in DNA: TGTGCCAGCAGCGCGGGACTGGCTGGGCTCGAGCAGTACTTC.

The V and J genes are TRBV7-9 and TRBJ2-1; 9 bases are shared with TRBD2. The CDR3 loop spans 15 amino acids. Per germline, CDR1 SEHNR and CDR2 FQNEAQ (reference sequence). The V segment lost 1 base and the J segment 7 bases; nucleotides outside the gene matches: 5. The CDR3 DNA is TGTGCCAGCAGCTTAGTAGCGGGGGCGGGTAATGAGCAGTTCTTC. This codes for CASSLVAGAGNEQFF.

The chain recombines TRBV6-6 with TRBJ1-5; D call uncertain. The ends were cut back, 6 bases at V and 0 bases at J, with 9 bases in the middle. Germline CDR1 reads MNHNY; CDR2 reads SVGAGI (reference sequence). The CDR3 is made up of 14 amino acids. CDR3 bases: TGTGCCAGCAGCCTCGACTATAGCAATCAGCCCCAGCATTTT. It specifies CASSLDYSNQPQHF.

This CDR3 reads CASSPRLAATSSYNEQFF. The CDR3 DNA sequence: TGTGCCAGCAGCCCCCGACTAGCGGCTACTAGCTCCTACAATGAGCAGTTCTTC. This sequence joins TRBV7-9 and TRBJ2-1, with TRBD2 matching over 9 bases. Germline CDR1 reads SEHNR; CDR2 reads FQNEAQ (reference sequence). J lost 0 bases, V lost 5 bases, and 11 bases had no gene match. There are 18 residues in the CDR3.

V is TRBV30 and J is TRBJ1-4, with D uncertain. Looked up from germline, CDR1 is GTSNPN and CDR2 is SVGIG (reference sequence). Between the trimmed V and J ends, which lost 5 bases and 5 bases, there was a span of 9 bases. The CDR3 sequence is 12 residues long. The CDR3, as DNA: TGTGCCTGGGGTCGGGTGAATGAAAAACTGTTTTTT. Translated, it gives CAWGRVNEKLFF.